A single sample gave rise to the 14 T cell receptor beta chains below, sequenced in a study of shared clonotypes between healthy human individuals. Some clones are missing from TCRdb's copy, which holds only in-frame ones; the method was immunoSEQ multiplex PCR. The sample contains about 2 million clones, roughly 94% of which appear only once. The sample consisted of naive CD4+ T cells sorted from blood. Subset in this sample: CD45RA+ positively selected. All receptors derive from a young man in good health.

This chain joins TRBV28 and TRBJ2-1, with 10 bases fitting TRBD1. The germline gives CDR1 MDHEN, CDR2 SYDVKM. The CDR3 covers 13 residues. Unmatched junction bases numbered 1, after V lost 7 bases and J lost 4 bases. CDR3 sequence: CASTGQGYNEQFF. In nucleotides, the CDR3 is TGTGCCAGCACGGGACAGGGGTACAATGAGCAGTTCTTC.

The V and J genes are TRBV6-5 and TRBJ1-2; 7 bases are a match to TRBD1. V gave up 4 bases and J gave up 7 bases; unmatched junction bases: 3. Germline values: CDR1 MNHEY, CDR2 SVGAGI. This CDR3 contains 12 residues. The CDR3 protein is CASSSTGAGYTF. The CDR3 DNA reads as TGTGCCAGCAGTTCTACAGGGGCTGGCTACACCTTC.

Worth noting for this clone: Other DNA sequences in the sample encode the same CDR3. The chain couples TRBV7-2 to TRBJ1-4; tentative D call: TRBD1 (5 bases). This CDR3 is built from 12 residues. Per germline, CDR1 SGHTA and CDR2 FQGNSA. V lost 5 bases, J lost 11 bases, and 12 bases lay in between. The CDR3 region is CASSLVGEKLFF. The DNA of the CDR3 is TGTGCCAGCAGCCTCGTAGGGGAGAAACTGTTTTTT.

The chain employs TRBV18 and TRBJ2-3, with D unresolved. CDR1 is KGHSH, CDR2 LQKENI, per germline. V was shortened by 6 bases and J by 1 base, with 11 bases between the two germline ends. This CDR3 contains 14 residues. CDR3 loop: CASSSITGTDTQYF. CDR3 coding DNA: TGTGCCAGCTCTTCGATAACTGGCACAGATACGCAGTATTTT.

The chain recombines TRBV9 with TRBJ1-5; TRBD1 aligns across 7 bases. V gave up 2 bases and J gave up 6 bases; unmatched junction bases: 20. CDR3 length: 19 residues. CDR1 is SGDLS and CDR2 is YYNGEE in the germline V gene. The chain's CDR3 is CASSVRTRRKDREGQPQHF. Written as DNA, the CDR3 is TGTGCCAGCAGCGTCCGAACCCGAAGGAAAGACAGGGAAGGTCAGCCCCAGCATTTT.

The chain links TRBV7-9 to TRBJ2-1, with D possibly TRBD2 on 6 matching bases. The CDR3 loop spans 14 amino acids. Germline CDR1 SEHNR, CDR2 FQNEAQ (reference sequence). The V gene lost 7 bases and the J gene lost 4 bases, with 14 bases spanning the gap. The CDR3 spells CASTMEGPYNEQFF. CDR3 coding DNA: TGTGCCAGCACCATGGAGGGCCCTTACAATGAGCAGTTCTTC.

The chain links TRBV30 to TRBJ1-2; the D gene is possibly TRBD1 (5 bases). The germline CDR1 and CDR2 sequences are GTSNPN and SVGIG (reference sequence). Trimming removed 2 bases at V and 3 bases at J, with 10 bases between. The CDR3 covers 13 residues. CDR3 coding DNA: TGTGCCTGGAGTAACGGGGGGGACTATGGCTACACCTTC. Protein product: CAWSNGGDYGYTF.

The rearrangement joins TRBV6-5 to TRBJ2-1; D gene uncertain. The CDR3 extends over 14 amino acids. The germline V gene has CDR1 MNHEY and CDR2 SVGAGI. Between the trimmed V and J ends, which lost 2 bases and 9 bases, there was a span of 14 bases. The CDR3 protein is CASSYRAPRAEQFF. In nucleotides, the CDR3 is TGTGCCAGCAGTTACCGGGCCCCCCGGGCTGAGCAGTTCTTC.

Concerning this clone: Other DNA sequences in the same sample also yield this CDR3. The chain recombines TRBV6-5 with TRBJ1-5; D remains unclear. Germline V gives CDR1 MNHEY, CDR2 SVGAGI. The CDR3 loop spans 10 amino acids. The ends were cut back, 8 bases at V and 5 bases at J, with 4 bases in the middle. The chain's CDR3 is CASGDQPQHF. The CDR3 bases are TGTGCCAGCGGGGATCAGCCCCAGCATTTT.

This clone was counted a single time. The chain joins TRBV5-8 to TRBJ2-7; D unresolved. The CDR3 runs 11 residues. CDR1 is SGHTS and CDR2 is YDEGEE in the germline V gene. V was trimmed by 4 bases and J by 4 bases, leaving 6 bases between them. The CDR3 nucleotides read TGTGCCAGCAGCATCGATTACGAGCAGTACTTC. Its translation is CASSIDYEQYF.

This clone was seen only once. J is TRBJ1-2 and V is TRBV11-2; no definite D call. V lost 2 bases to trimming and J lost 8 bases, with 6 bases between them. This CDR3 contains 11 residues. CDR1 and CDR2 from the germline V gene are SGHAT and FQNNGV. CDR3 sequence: CASSLNGGYTF. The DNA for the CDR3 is TGTGCCAGCAGCTTAAATGGCGGCTACACCTTC.

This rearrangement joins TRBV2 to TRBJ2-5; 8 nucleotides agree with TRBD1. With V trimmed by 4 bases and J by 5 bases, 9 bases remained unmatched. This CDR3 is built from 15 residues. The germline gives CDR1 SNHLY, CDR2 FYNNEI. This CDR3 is CASSGGQGRMETQYF. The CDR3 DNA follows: TGTGCCAGCAGTGGAGGACAGGGAAGAATGGAGACCCAGTACTTC.

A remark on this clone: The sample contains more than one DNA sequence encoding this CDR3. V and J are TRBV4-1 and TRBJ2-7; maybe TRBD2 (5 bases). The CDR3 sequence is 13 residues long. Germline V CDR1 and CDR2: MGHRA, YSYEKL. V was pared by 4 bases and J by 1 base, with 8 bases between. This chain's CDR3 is CASSRTGSYEQYF. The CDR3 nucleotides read TGCGCCAGCAGCCGTACGGGGTCCTACGAGCAGTACTTC.

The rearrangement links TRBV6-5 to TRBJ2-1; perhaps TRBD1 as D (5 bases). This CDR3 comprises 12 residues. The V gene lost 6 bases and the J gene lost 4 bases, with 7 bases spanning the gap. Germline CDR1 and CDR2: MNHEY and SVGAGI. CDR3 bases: TGTGCCAGCAGGACAGAGTACAATGAGCAGTTCTTC. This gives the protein CASRTEYNEQFF.